This entry lists 11 T cell receptor beta chains sequenced from one sample in a study of long-term antiretroviral therapy in people with HIV. Researchers ran immunoSEQ v3.0 at survey level. The protocol was immunoSEQ multiplex PCR, while the TCRdb copy is restricted to in-frame clones and leaves out a portion. The sample has 20,000 to 25,000 clones; around four fifths are singletons. Specimen: unsorted PBMCs, collected 1.6 years after starting antiretroviral therapy. All receptors derive from a man aged 40-49 years with HIV.

The CDR3 protein is CASSSYRTADTQYF. As DNA, the CDR3 is TGTGCCAGCAGCTCGTATAGGACGGCAGATACGCAGTATTTT. This chain uses TRBV11-3 with TRBJ2-3; unclear D gene. The CDR3 runs to 14 residues. V lost 4 bases and J 4 bases, leaving 12 bases between the germline ends. Germline V CDR1 and CDR2: SGHNT, YENEEA.

The chain couples TRBV27 to TRBJ2-6; no clear D. Germline V gene sequence: CDR1 MNHEY, CDR2 SMNVEV (reference sequence). The CDR3 covers 16 residues. V lost 6 bases to trimming and J lost 0 bases, with 12 bases between them. This chain's CDR3 is CASRRTASSGANVLTF. For the CDR3, the DNA is TGTGCCAGCAGAAGGACGGCCAGCTCTGGGGCCAACGTCCTGACTTTC.

The rearrangement uses TRBV5-1 and TRBJ1-5; D uncertain. Germline V lookup: CDR1 SGHRS, CDR2 YFSETQ. V was shortened by 4 bases and J by 0 bases, with 17 bases between the two germline ends. The CDR3 extends over 17 amino acids. The CDR3 DNA follows: TGCGCCAGCAGCCATCTCGGGCCAAAGTATAGCAATCAGCCCCAGCATTTT. Protein sequence: CASSHLGPKYSNQPQHF.

The gene calls are TRBV7-8 and TRBJ2-3; 11 positions match TRBD2. The CDR3 has 20 residues. The J segment lost 6 bases and the V segment lost 1 base, leaving 18 bases of the junction unmatched. The germline V gene has CDR1 SGHVS and CDR2 FQNEAQ. The CDR3 coding sequence is TGTGCCAGCAGCTTAGAGGATGGTACTAGCGGGGGCTTTACCCTGGATACGCAGTATTTT. Residues: CASSLEDGTSGGFTLDTQYF.

The chain links TRBV29-1 to TRBJ2-2, with D possibly TRBD1 on 5 matching bases. Looked up from germline, CDR1 is SQVTM and CDR2 is ANQGSEA. Trimming stripped 3 bases from V and 0 bases from J, with 5 bases between. The CDR3 spans 13 residues. In nucleotides, the CDR3 is TGCAGCGTTGACAGGGCGAACACCGGGGAGCTGTTTTTT. Its protein is CSVDRANTGELFF.

The V gene is TRBV28, the J gene TRBJ1-1; unclear D gene. CDR1 and CDR2 from the germline V gene are MDHEN and SYDVKM. The CDR3 is made up of 11 amino acids. V lost 8 bases to trimming and J lost 0 bases, with 4 bases between them. The CDR3 bases are TGTGCCAGCCGAATGAACACTGAAGCTTTCTTT. It yields the protein CASRMNTEAFF.

Regarding this clone: This CDR3 is also generated by other DNA sequences in the sample. This chain connects TRBV9 to TRBJ2-2; TRBD2 aligns across 11 bases. From germline, CDR1 is SGDLS and CDR2 YYNGEE. The CDR3 runs 15 residues. Trimming cost V 3 bases and J 5 bases; bases outside gene matches: 3. CDR3 amino acids: CASSAGTSGTGELFF. The CDR3 DNA follows: TGTGCCAGCAGCGCCGGGACTAGCGGAACCGGGGAGCTGTTTTTT. The variable domain in full, completed from reference TRBV9 and TRBJ2-2, reads DSGVTQTPKHLITATGQRVTLRCSPRSGDLSVYWYQQSLDQGLQFLIQYYNGEERAKGNILERFSAQQFPDLHSELNLSSLELGDSALYFCASSAGTSGTGELFFGEGSRLTVL.

J is TRBJ1-5 and V is TRBV28; D remains unclear. Trimming stripped 5 bases from V and 0 bases from J, with 11 bases between. The CDR3 has 15 residues. Germline V gene lookup returns CDR1 MDHEN and CDR2 SYDVKM. CDR3 coding DNA: TGTGCCAGCAGTCAGCCGGTTATTAGCAATCAGCCCCAGCATTTT. It yields the protein CASSQPVISNQPQHF.

This clone was found once. The chain is built from TRBV14 and TRBJ1-3; possible D gene TRBD1, 5 bases. Trimming shortened V by 4 bases and J by 0 bases, and 10 bases separated the two germline ends. The CDR3 covers 15 residues. The germline gives CDR1 SGHDN, CDR2 FVKESK. Here the CDR3 DNA reads TGTGCCAGCAGCCGGGCCGGGGGCTCTGGAAACACCATATATTTT. It specifies CASSRAGGSGNTIYF.

V gene TRBV18 combines with J gene TRBJ2-5; maybe TRBD1 (6 bases). This CDR3 has 17 residues. The germline CDR1 and CDR2 sequences are KGHSH and LQKENI. V dropped 0 bases and J dropped 4 bases, with 18 bases sitting between them. Here the CDR3 DNA reads TGTGCCAGCTCACCACCGGGTCGGACAGCGACCCTAGAGACCCAGTACTTC. Protein product: CASSPPGRTATLETQYF.

J is TRBJ2-5 and V is TRBV9; D possibly corresponds to TRBD1 (6 bases). This CDR3 comprises 15 residues. Trimming took 4 bases from V and 5 from J, leaving 18 bases between them. The germline CDR1 and CDR2 sequences are SGDLS and YYNGEE. CDR3 in DNA: TGTGCCAGCAGCAGCCTCATAGGGGGTGGGGAGACCCAGTACTTC. Translation gives CASSSLIGGGETQYF.